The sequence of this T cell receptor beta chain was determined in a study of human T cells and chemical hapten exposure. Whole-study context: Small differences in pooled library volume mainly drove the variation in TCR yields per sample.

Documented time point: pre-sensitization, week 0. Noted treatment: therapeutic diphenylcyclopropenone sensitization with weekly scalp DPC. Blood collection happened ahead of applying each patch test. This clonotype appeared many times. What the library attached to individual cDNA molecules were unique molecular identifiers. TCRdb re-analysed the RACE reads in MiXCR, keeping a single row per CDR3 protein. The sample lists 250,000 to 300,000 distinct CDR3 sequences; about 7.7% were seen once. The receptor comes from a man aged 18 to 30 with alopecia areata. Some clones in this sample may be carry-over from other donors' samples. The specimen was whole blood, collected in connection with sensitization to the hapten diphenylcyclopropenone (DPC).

As DNA, the CDR3 is TGTGCCAGCAGTTACTCGTCGGGGCCCTACGAGCAGTACTTC. Its translation is CASSYSSGPYEQYF. The rearrangement uses TRBV6-6 and TRBJ2-7; TRBD1 or TRBD2 may be the D gene (5 bases each). The CDR3 length is 14 residues. The V gene's germline CDR1 is MNHNY and CDR2 SVGAGI (reference sequence). Trimming shortened V by 0 bases and J by 2 bases, and 8 bases separated the two germline ends.